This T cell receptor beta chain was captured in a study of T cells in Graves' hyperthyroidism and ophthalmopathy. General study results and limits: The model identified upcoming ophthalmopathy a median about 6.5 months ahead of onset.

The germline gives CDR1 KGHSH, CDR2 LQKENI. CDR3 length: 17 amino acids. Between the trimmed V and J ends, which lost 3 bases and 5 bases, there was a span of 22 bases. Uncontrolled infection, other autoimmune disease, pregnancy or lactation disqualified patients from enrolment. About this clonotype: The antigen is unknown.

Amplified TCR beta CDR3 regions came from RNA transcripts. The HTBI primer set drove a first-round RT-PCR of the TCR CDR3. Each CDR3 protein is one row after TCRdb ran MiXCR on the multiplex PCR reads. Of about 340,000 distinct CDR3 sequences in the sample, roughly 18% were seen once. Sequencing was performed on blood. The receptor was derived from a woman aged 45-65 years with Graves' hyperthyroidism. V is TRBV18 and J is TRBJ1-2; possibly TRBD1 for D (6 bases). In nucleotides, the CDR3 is TGTGCCAGCTCACCCAAGCAGGGGACGGGGCTTGGATATGGCTACACCTTC. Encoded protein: CASSPKQGTGLGYGYTF. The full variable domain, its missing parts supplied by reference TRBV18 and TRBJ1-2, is NAGVMQNPRHLVRRRGQEARLRCSPMKGHSHVYWYRQLPEEGLKFMVYLQKENIIDESGMPKERFSAEFPKEGPSILRIQQVVRGDSAAYFCASSPKQGTGLGYGYTFGSGTRLTVV.